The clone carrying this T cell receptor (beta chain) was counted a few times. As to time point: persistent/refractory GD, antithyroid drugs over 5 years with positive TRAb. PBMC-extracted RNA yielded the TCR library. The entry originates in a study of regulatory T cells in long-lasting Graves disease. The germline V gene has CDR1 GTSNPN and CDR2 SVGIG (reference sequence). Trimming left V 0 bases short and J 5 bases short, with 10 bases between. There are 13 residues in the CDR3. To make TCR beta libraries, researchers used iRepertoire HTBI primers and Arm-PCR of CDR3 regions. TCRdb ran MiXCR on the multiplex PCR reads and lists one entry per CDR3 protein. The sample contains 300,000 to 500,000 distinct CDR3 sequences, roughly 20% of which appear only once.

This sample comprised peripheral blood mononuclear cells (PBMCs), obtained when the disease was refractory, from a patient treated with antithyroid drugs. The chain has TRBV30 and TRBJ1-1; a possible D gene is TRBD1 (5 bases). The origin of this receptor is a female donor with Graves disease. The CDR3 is CAWSVHRGTEAFF. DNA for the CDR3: TGTGCCTGGAGTGTACACCGGGGGACTGAAGCTTTCTTT.